This T cell receptor (beta chain) was identified during a study of cytomegalovirus exposure and HLA in healthy donors (dated by TCRdb to between 2016 and 2019). Looking at the study overall: The 500 to 700 repertoires of the first cohort and the 120 validation repertoires were produced on the same platform, according to a later analysis. The aim of the study was to test whether cataloging public T cell receptors could identify signatures of past pathogen exposure. In addition to the first cohort of 666 subjects, a separate validation cohort of 120 different subjects was used. High-throughput TCR immunosequencing, statistical association of individual TCRs with disease status, and machine learning were combined to predict cytomegalovirus infection status. What the research found in general, with its limitations: The study gave a list of 150 to 200 TCR beta chains associated with cytomegalovirus. The classifier was reported to diagnose cytomegalovirus status with high specificity and sensitivity in both the original cohort and the validation cohort. It was suggested by the authors that the approach could potentially be generalized to other disease states and immunological phenotypes. A few of the identified cytomegalovirus-associated TCR beta chains were confirmed in vitro to be specific for cytomegalovirus antigens. A later analysis found that TCRs clustered in the first cohort also tended to co-occur in the 130 or so validation repertoires, with approximately 95% of cluster scores above 0. A later analysis lacked HLA typing for the validation cohort, so it scored co-occurrence in that cohort across all 110 or so repertoires. While some public TCRs were present in many individuals, most TCR sequences turned up only very rarely across donors.

About this clone: It lacks a known antigen. Base qualities are missing; no much larger clone stands one base away.

Receptor amplification or capture employed the immunoSEQ multiplex PCR assay. As for how the authors treated the data: A statistical classification framework was built for diagnosing cytomegalovirus status from the catalog of TCR beta chain sequences. TCRdb took over this immuneACCESS table, retaining in-frame rearrangements with V and J assigned. Such tables are incomplete; in checked studies, under half of the missing clones stem from an unresolved V gene, and the remainder is unexplained. V and J calls plus clone size are reproduced from that table; the DNA served to infer D and trimming. This sample holds around 160,000 clones; more than 75% were observed only once. About 3% of the sample lies in the top ten. Via the germline V gene, CDR1 is SGHVS and CDR2 FQNEAQ. Trimming at the junction amounts to 5 bases on V and 6 bases on J, and the germline ends lie 23 bases apart. Reading from cysteine to phenylalanine, the CDR3 counts 17 amino acids. The entry retains the CDR3 DNA only, 51 bases that are in frame from base 1.

The donors were included in the validation cohort of over a hundred subjects, a group kept apart from the roughly 690-subject first cohort. The rearranged chain carries TRBV7-8 and TRBJ1-5; the D segment could be TRBD1, given 5 matching bases. The sequencing input was PBMCs. The sequence was obtained from a man younger than 35 in good health and CMV-seronegative. At the DNA level, the sequence is TGTGCCAGCAGCCCAAAGACGGCGCAGGGTGTTGGTCAGCCCCAGCATTTT. Its protein product is CASSPKTAQGVGQPQHF.